These 23 T cell receptor beta chains were sequenced from one sample in a study of shared clonotypes between healthy human individuals. Profiled with immunoSEQ multiplex PCR; TCRdb holds only in-frame clones, not every one. The sample holds 2 million to 2.5 million clones, more than 90% seen once. Sequenced input: naive CD4+ T cells sorted from blood. Subset noted: CD45RA+ positively selected. These TCRs come from a man between 18 and 35 years old in good health.

This chain links TRBV6-5 with TRBJ2-5; tentative D call: TRBD1 (6 bases). V was pared by 6 bases and J by 3 bases, with 17 bases between. Germline V gene sequence: CDR1 MNHEY, CDR2 SVGAGI. CDR3 length: 15 amino acids. This CDR3 reads CASRRIRGREETQYF. CDR3 DNA sequence: TGTGCCAGCAGACGCATCAGGGGAAGGGAAGAGACCCAGTACTTC.

V and J are TRBV29-1 and TRBJ2-3, with 8 positions matching TRBD1. Germline CDR1 and CDR2: SQVTM and ANQGSEA. CDR3 size: 12 residues. The ends lost 7 bases at V and 8 bases at J; junction bases unmatched: 8. CDR3 region: CSALGQGSTQYF. CDR3 nucleotides: TGCAGCGCCTTAGGACAGGGCTCTACGCAGTATTTT.

This clone was seen once. The chain is built from TRBV13 and TRBJ2-7, with 8 nucleotides matching TRBD1. J was trimmed by 2 bases and V by 6 bases; bases with no gene match: 12. Germline V CDR1 and CDR2: PRHDT, FYEKMQ (reference sequence). The CDR3 is 16 residues long. The CDR3 loop is CASSYRDRPVPYEQYF. CDR3 sequence (DNA): TGTGCCAGCAGTTACCGGGACAGGCCTGTTCCCTACGAGCAGTACTTC.

A single count supports this clone. The chain employs TRBV4-3 and TRBJ1-4, with D unclear. V gave up 0 bases and J gave up 7 bases, with 15 bases separating them. Germline values: CDR1 LGHNA, CDR2 YSLEER. CDR3 size: 16 residues. The chain's CDR3 is CASSQESLGPSEKLFF. As DNA, the CDR3 is TGCGCCAGCAGCCAAGAGTCGTTAGGACCGTCTGAAAAACTGTTTTTT.

Of note for this clone: The junction and the germline gene differ at one end; a read error may be behind it. V and J are TRBV18 and TRBJ2-7, with D perhaps TRBD2 (6 bases). CDR1 KGHSH and CDR2 LQKENI come from the germline V gene. The CDR3 contains 13 residues. The CDR3 sequence: CASSPDGTLGVHF. CDR3 DNA sequence: TGTGCCAGCTCACCCGATGGGACTCTTGGGGTCCACTTC.

V usage is TRBV7-9 and J usage is TRBJ2-5; a weak D match, TRBD2 (5 bases). This CDR3 is 16 amino acids long. Germline CDR1 SEHNR, CDR2 FQNEAQ (reference sequence). Trimming shortened V by 1 base and J by 4 bases, and 16 bases separated the two germline ends. In DNA form, the CDR3 reads TGTGCCAGCAGCTTAGTCCTGTGGGGTCGGGGAGAGACCCAGTACTTC. This codes for CASSLVLWGRGETQYF.

This chain joins TRBV7-2 and TRBJ2-1; D unclear. This CDR3 has 15 amino acids. V was cut by 2 bases and J by 4 bases, with 12 bases left in between. Germline V gene data show CDR1 as SGHTA and CDR2 as FQGNSA. The CDR3 DNA follows: TGTGCCAGCAGCTTATACGGTAGCAGGTACAATGAGCAGTTCTTC. Its protein product is CASSLYGSRYNEQFF.

This clone has only one observation. This CDR3 is CASSLSGGGETQYF. The CDR3 DNA reads TGCGCCAGCAGCCTCAGCGGGGGGGGAGAGACCCAGTACTTC. The chain recombines TRBV4-1 with TRBJ2-5; 10 bases map to TRBD2. The junction had 3 bases not matched to a gene; V was cut back by 4 bases and J by 4 bases. Germline loops: CDR1 MGHRA, CDR2 YSYEKL. CDR3 size: 14 residues.

The genes are TRBV19 and TRBJ1-4, with a tentative D call TRBD1 (6 bases). Trimming left V 5 bases short and J 6 bases short, with 13 bases between. The CDR3 consists of 14 residues. Germline lookup yields CDR1 LNHDA and CDR2 SQIVND (reference sequence). This CDR3 is CASSEQGGDEKLFF. In DNA form, the CDR3 reads TGTGCCAGTAGTGAACAGGGTGGCGATGAAAAACTGTTTTTT.

This chain connects TRBV27 to TRBJ2-3, with a tentative D call TRBD2 (6 bases). Germline values: CDR1 MNHEY, CDR2 SMNVEV (reference sequence). There are 16 residues in the CDR3. Trimming cost V 3 bases and J 3 bases, with 16 bases left between them. The CDR3 reads CASSFAGTSRTDTQYF. DNA for the CDR3: TGTGCCAGCAGTTTCGCCGGGACTTCGAGGACAGATACGCAGTATTTT.

The J gene is TRBJ1-2, the V gene TRBV5-5; 9 bases are shared with TRBD1. V lost 4 bases to trimming and J lost 2 bases; unmatched junction nucleotides: 6. CDR1 SGHKS and CDR2 YYEKEE come from the germline V gene (reference sequence). The CDR3 has 15 residues. CDR3 residues: CASSKPGTGNYGYTF. As DNA, the CDR3 is TGTGCCAGCAGCAAGCCGGGGACAGGGAACTATGGCTACACCTTC. The full variable domain, in which reference TRBV5-5 and TRBJ1-2 provide the parts outside the CDR3, is DAGVTQSPTHLIKTRGQQVTLRCSPISGHKSVSWYQQVLGQGPQFIFQYYEKEERGRGNFPDRFSARQFPNYSSELNVNALLLGDSALYLCASSKPGTGNYGYTFGSGTRLTVV.

The gene calls are TRBV11-3 and TRBJ2-3; TRBD1 might be the D (6 bases). There are 13 residues in the CDR3. Per germline, CDR1 SGHNT and CDR2 YENEEA. Trimming shortened V by 5 bases and J by 8 bases, and 14 bases separated the two germline ends. DNA of the CDR3: TGTGCCAGCAGCCGTCTACTAGGGGGTACGCAGTATTTT. Protein product: CASSRLLGGTQYF.

This chain uses TRBV19 with TRBJ1-5; 10 bases are shared with TRBD1. J gave up 7 bases and V 5 bases, and 11 bases lay outside the gene matches. Germline V gene lookup returns CDR1 LNHDA and CDR2 SQIVND (reference sequence). The CDR3 runs 16 residues. DNA for the CDR3: TGTGCCAGTAGTGCCCGGGACAGGGGATCGCAGCAGCCCCAGCATTTT. Translating gives CASSARDRGSQQPQHF.

The V call is TRBV5-4, the J call TRBJ2-3; D is unclear. Trimming left V 2 bases short and J 0 bases short, with 10 bases between. The CDR3 extends over 15 amino acids. CDR1 and CDR2 (germline): SGHNT, YYREEE (reference sequence). CDR3 nucleotides: TGTGCCAGCAGCTTAGGACCAGTTAGCACAGATACGCAGTATTTT. Translation gives CASSLGPVSTDTQYF.

The table lists this clone with a few counts. The rearrangement joins TRBV10-2 to TRBJ1-6; D might be TRBD1 (6 bases). V lost 5 bases and J 8 bases, leaving 10 bases between the germline ends. CDR3 length equals 13 residues. CDR1 is WSHSY, CDR2 SAAADI, per germline. CDR3 coding DNA: TGCGCCAGCAGTAGGGGGGCGGATTCACCCCTCCACTTT. It yields the protein CASSRGADSPLHF.

V is TRBV2 and J is TRBJ2-3, with TRBD1 identical over 9 bases. After removal of 5 bases from V and 5 bases from J, the junction contained 5 bases not matched to a gene. Germline V CDR1 and CDR2: SNHLY, FYNNEI. The length of the CDR3 is 14 residues. The CDR3 loop reads CASSKGQGRDTQYF. The DNA of the CDR3 is TGTGCCAGCAGTAAGGGACAGGGCCGAGATACGCAGTATTTT.

For this clone: Additional DNA sequences in this sample encode the identical CDR3. The genes are TRBV7-2 and TRBJ2-3; no reliable D call. CDR3 size: 13 residues. CDR1 and CDR2 from the germline V gene are SGHTA and FQGNSA. V lost 5 bases and J 1 base, leaving 7 bases between the germline ends. CDR3 amino acids: CASSLSRTDTQYF. CDR3 DNA sequence: TGTGCCAGCAGCCTAAGCCGCACAGATACGCAGTATTTT.

Remarks on this clone: The same CDR3 arises from other DNA sequences in this sample as well. The V gene is TRBV7-9, the J gene TRBJ1-5; TRBD1 is a possible D gene (5 bases). CDR3 size: 13 residues. V lost 5 bases to trimming and J lost 2 bases, with 7 bases between them. Germline CDR1 and CDR2: SEHNR and FQNEAQ (reference sequence). DNA of the CDR3: TGTGCCAGCAGCCGGGACGGCAATCAGCCCCAGCATTTT. Translation: CASSRDGNQPQHF.

DNA for the CDR3: TGCGCCAGCAGCTTACAGGGGGCAAACACAGATACGCAGTATTTT. As protein: CASSLQGANTDTQYF. The J gene is TRBJ2-3, the V gene TRBV5-1, with TRBD1 matching over 9 bases. Looked up from germline, CDR1 is SGHRS and CDR2 is YFSETQ. V trimming: 2 bases; J trimming: 2 bases; junction bases outside the gene matches: 3. This CDR3 is built from 15 residues. Full variable domain (outside the CDR3, taken from reference TRBV5-1 and TRBJ2-3): KAGVTQTPRYLIKTRGQQVTLSCSPISGHRSVSWYQQTPGQGLQFLFEYFSETQRNKGNFPGRFSGRQFSNSRSEMNVSTLELGDSALYLCASSLQGANTDTQYFGPGTRLTVL.

The J gene is TRBJ1-1, the V gene TRBV30; D not resolved. V was clipped by 2 bases and J by 4 bases, with 5 bases between them. The germline V gene encodes CDR1 GTSNPN and CDR2 SVGIG (reference sequence). This CDR3 region has 11 residues. The CDR3 spells CAWSYFTEAFF. CDR3 nucleotide sequence: TGTGCCTGGAGTTATTTCACTGAAGCTTTCTTT.

This chain uses TRBV29-1 with TRBJ1-2; a possible D gene is TRBD1 (5 bases). Germline CDR1 and CDR2: SQVTM and ANQGSEA. The CDR3 has 13 residues. Trimming left V 6 bases short and J 3 bases short, with 14 bases between. The CDR3 sequence: CSVKTGVHYGYTF. CDR3 DNA sequence: TGCAGCGTAAAGACGGGGGTACACTATGGCTACACCTTC.

The V and J genes are TRBV5-5 and TRBJ2-7; 9 nucleotides match TRBD1. The CDR3 length is 15 residues. V lost 0 bases, J lost 4 bases, and 5 bases stayed unmatched. The germline CDR1 and CDR2 sequences are SGHKS and YYEKEE (reference sequence). The CDR3 sequence: CASSLAPGQGYEQYF. Written as DNA, the CDR3 is TGTGCCAGCAGCTTGGCACCGGGACAGGGATACGAGCAGTACTTC.

The chain carries TRBV6-5 and TRBJ2-3; either TRBD1 or TRBD2 may fit D (6 bases each). CDR3 length: 15 amino acids. Germline CDR1 and CDR2: MNHEY and SVGAGI. V was clipped by 6 bases and J by 5 bases, with 18 bases between them. In nucleotides, the CDR3 is TGTGCCAGCAGGCCCCAGGGGACTTTAGTAGATACGCAGTATTTT. It translates to CASRPQGTLVDTQYF.